This passage covers 18 T cell receptor beta chains from one sample sequenced in a study of Ad26.COV2.S vaccination and SARS-CoV-2 variants. Produced via immunoSEQ multiplex PCR; TCRdb's table is partial and in-frame only. The table records hundreds of thousands of clones, 89% of them present only once. The treatment denotes: 15 to 20 received Ad26.COV2.S at low or high dose, single or two shots; roughly five received placebo; per-sample allocation not given. After the first vaccine or placebo injection, samples were drawn on day 63. Sequencing used peripheral blood, obtained in a trial of Ad26.COV2.S vaccine versus placebo. The receptors here all came from a person between 18 and 59 years old who received the Ad26.COV2.S COVID-19 vaccine or a placebo.

In nucleotides, the CDR3 is TGTGCCAGCAGTTTTGGACCGGCCCAAGAGACCCAGTACTTC. Its translation: CASSFGPAQETQYF. This chain connects TRBV6-2 or TRBV6-3 to TRBJ2-5; D gene ambiguous. CDR3 length: 14 residues. The ends were cut back, 4 bases at V and 1 base at J, with 10 bases in the middle. Per germline, CDR1 MNHEY and CDR2 SVGEGT.

The V call is TRBV11-2, the J call TRBJ2-1, with D perhaps TRBD1 or TRBD2 (5 bases each). Germline CDR1 reads SGHAT; CDR2 reads FQNNGV. The V end was cut by 3 bases, the J end by 5 bases, with 20 bases between. The CDR3 is made up of 17 amino acids. CDR3 sequence: CASSLGRKGTDNNEQFF. CDR3 nucleotides: TGTGCCAGCAGCTTGGGGAGAAAAGGGACCGATAACAATGAGCAGTTCTTC.

The J gene is TRBJ2-5, the V gene TRBV29-1, with D perhaps matching TRBD1 or TRBD2 (5 bases each). The V end was cut by 3 bases, the J end by 2 bases, with 16 bases between. The CDR3 totals 15 residues. Germline CDR1 reads SQVTM; CDR2 reads ANQGSEA. The DNA for the CDR3 is TGCAGCGTTGATCCGGGGACGGCGGGTCAAGAGACCCAGTACTTC. Residues: CSVDPGTAGQETQYF.

The chain couples TRBV18 to TRBJ2-7; a possible D gene is TRBD1 (6 bases). The length of the CDR3 is 15 residues. The germline V gene encodes CDR1 KGHSH and CDR2 LQKENI. V was clipped by 1 base and J by 1 base, with 11 bases between them. CDR3 sequence: CASSPLGQGSYEQYF. The CDR3 bases are TGTGCCAGCTCACCACTAGGGCAGGGGTCCTACGAGCAGTACTTC. Supplemented by reference TRBV18 and TRBJ2-7, the full variable domain reads NAGVMQNPRHLVRRRGQEARLRCSPMKGHSHVYWYRQLPEEGLKFMVYLQKENIIDESGMPKERFSAEFPKEGPSILRIQQVVRGDSAAYFCASSPLGQGSYEQYFGPGTRLTVT.

The rearrangement links TRBV6-5 to TRBJ2-5; possible D gene TRBD2, 5 bases. V shed 6 bases and J shed 2 bases, with 10 bases lying between them. CDR1 and CDR2 from the germline V gene are MNHEY and SVGAGI. This CDR3 is 13 amino acids long. CDR3 sequence: CASRPPGQETQYF. Here the CDR3 DNA reads TGTGCCAGCAGACCACCGGGACAAGAGACCCAGTACTTC.

This clone has only one observation. In DNA form, the CDR3 reads TGTGCCAGCAGCGCGGGACTAGCCAGCCGCGAGCAGTACTTC. This sequence encodes CASSAGLASREQYF. The chain carries TRBV9 and TRBJ2-7, with 9 bases identical to TRBD2. Trimming removed 3 bases from V and 6 bases from J; junction bases left unmatched: 7. The CDR3 is 14 residues long. Germline loops: CDR1 SGDLS, CDR2 YYNGEE.

J is TRBJ1-1 and V is TRBV6-5, with D uncertain. Germline CDR1 reads MNHEY; CDR2 reads SVGAGI. V dropped 2 bases and J dropped 4 bases, with 14 bases sitting between them. The CDR3 totals 15 residues. The CDR3 loop reads CASSYLSMESTEAFF. CDR3 nucleotides: TGTGCCAGCAGTTACCTATCTATGGAGTCCACTGAAGCTTTCTTT.

Here the CDR3 reads CASSFGPTAAGELFF. CDR3 bases: TGTGCCAGCAGCTTTGGACCCACCGCAGCCGGGGAGCTGTTTTTT. The gene calls are TRBV7-2 and TRBJ2-2; no clear D. Germline V gives CDR1 SGHTA, CDR2 FQGNSA. The V and J ends lost 3 bases and 6 bases respectively, with 14 bases between them. The length of the CDR3 is 15 residues.

The gene calls are TRBV14 and TRBJ1-1; D not certain. The CDR3 has 14 residues. V shed 2 bases and J shed 3 bases, with 10 bases lying between them. CDR1 is SGHDN and CDR2 is FVKESK in the germline V gene. CDR3 bases: TGTGCCAGCAGCCAAATCGATGACTACACTGAAGCTTTCTTT. As protein: CASSQIDDYTEAFF. Supplemented by reference TRBV14 and TRBJ1-1, the full variable domain reads EAGVTQFPSHSVIEKGQTVTLRCDPISGHDNLYWYRRVMGKEIKFLLHFVKESKQDESGMPNNRFLAERTGGTYSTLKVQPAELEDSGVYFCASSQIDDYTEAFFGQGTRLTVV.

This clone appeared once. The chain links TRBV19 to TRBJ2-2; unclear D gene. Germline values: CDR1 LNHDA, CDR2 SQIVND (reference sequence). V was cut by 5 bases and J by 3 bases, with 13 bases left in between. CDR3 length equals 15 residues. In DNA form, the CDR3 reads TGTGCCAGTAGTCCCCCTCAGGAACACACCGGGGAGCTGTTTTTT. Translating it yields CASSPPQEHTGELFF. Complete variable domain (other parts from reference TRBV19 and TRBJ2-2): DGGITQSPKYLFRKEGQNVTLSCEQNLNHDAMYWYRQDPGQGLRLIYYSQIVNDFQKGDIAEGYSVSREKKESFPLTVTSAQKNPTAFYLCASSPPQEHTGELFFGEGSRLTVL.

This chain connects TRBV6-2 or TRBV6-3 to TRBJ1-5; D ambiguous. CDR3 length equals 15 residues. The germline V and J ends were trimmed by 0 bases and 3 bases, with 9 bases remaining between them. Germline V CDR1 and CDR2: MNHEY, SVGEGT. The CDR3 nucleotides read TGTGCCAGCAGTTACTCGTCTGCGTTCAATCAGCCCCAGCATTTT. The encoded protein is CASSYSSAFNQPQHF.

This clone showed up just a few times. The rearrangement joins TRBV24-1 to TRBJ2-1; no reliable D call. Germline assignment: CDR1 KGHDR and CDR2 SFDVKD. The length of the CDR3 is 14 residues. The V end was cut by 4 bases, the J end by 4 bases, with 10 bases between. The CDR3 spells CATSESPIYNEQFF. The DNA of the CDR3 is TGTGCCACCAGTGAGAGCCCTATTTACAATGAGCAGTTCTTC.

The CDR3 spells CASSQDPDTFTGELFF. The CDR3 DNA is TGCGCCAGCAGCCAAGACCCCGACACCTTCACCGGGGAGCTGTTTTTT. The chain recombines TRBV4-3 with TRBJ2-2; the D is unclear. With 0 bases removed from V and 4 bases from J, the gap between germline ends came to 12 bases. The CDR3 is 16 amino acids. Germline V gene data show CDR1 as LGHNA and CDR2 as YSLEER.

The chain joins TRBV7-6 to TRBJ1-1; D gene ambiguous. Trimming cost V 4 bases and J 3 bases, with 9 bases left between them. CDR3 length equals 13 residues. Germline V gives CDR1 SGHVS, CDR2 FNYEAQ. DNA for the CDR3: TGTGCCAGCAGCTCCTACATGGACACTGAAGCTTTCTTT. It specifies CASSSYMDTEAFF.

V usage is TRBV5-5 and J usage is TRBJ1-5; maybe TRBD1 (5 bases). Germline CDR1 SGHKS, CDR2 YYEKEE (reference sequence). Trimming took off 2 bases at V and 6 bases at J, with 18 bases between the two ends. The CDR3 is 16 amino acids. Here the CDR3 DNA reads TGTGCCAGCAGCTTCGGGCTACTGGGGGGTAGTCAGCCCCAGCATTTT. It yields the protein CASSFGLLGGSQPQHF.

The chain combines TRBV2 with TRBJ1-4; no definite D call. The germline V and J ends were trimmed by 6 bases and 7 bases, with 12 bases remaining between them. This CDR3 spans 13 amino acids. Germline V gene lookup returns CDR1 SNHLY and CDR2 FYNNEI. CDR3 sequence: CASSPAGSEKLFF. For the CDR3, the DNA is TGTGCCAGCAGCCCCGCCGGTAGTGAAAAACTGTTTTTT.

The genes are TRBV19 and TRBJ2-2; D gene unclear. V gave up 3 bases and J gave up 1 base, with 9 bases separating them. Germline V gene lookup returns CDR1 LNHDA and CDR2 SQIVND (reference sequence). The CDR3 consists of 15 residues. The CDR3 nucleotides read TGTGCCAGTAGTATTTTTCAGCAGAACACCGGGGAGCTGTTTTTT. Translating it yields CASSIFQQNTGELFF.

The chain has TRBV7-9 and TRBJ1-2, with no clear D. The CDR3 loop spans 14 amino acids. From germline, CDR1 is SEHNR and CDR2 FQNEAQ (reference sequence). The V and J ends lost 0 bases and 1 base respectively, with 6 bases between them. The CDR3, as DNA: TGTGCCAGCAGCTTAGCGGGCAGTAACTATGGCTACACCTTC. Translated: CASSLAGSNYGYTF.